This T cell receptor (beta chain) was sequenced during a study of blood T cell repertoires in COVID-19. Looking at the study overall: There were acute and convalescent COVID-19 samples, and they came from the United States, Italy and Spain. The analysed material was cDNA or gDNA that came from T cells, B-cell-depleted T cells, or PBMCs.

The germline CDR1 and CDR2 sequences are LGHDT and YNNKEL (reference sequence). The V gene end was trimmed by 4 bases and the J gene end by 6 bases; junction bases not matched to a gene: 2. This CDR3 contains 14 residues. This clone was observed a single time. In the authors' workflow: Reference gene primers were amplified, and this amplification served to estimate nucleated cell counts. Generated by immunoSEQ multiplex PCR, the TCRdb table keeps only in-frame clones and is missing some. The DNA gave D and trimming, while V, J and clone size come from that table. The table lists 310,000 or so clones, around four fifths of them singletons.

The specimen sequenced was peripheral blood. The chain has TRBV3-1 (or the pseudogene TRBV3-2) and TRBJ2-3, with 12 bases aligning to TRBD2. This receptor was obtained from a woman aged 45-60 years with acute or convalescent COVID-19. The CDR3 DNA reads TGTGCCAGCAGCCGGACTAGCGGGAAGGATACGCAGTATTTT. Translated: CASSRTSGKDTQYF.